This TCR beta chain was sequenced for a study of shared clonotypes between healthy human individuals. Study conclusions and caveats: Sequencing depth was predicted to influence how clonotypes are shared among donors. Generation probability values for non-shared clonotypes were lower than those for clonotypes shared by all four donors.

This clone was found once. The antigen is unknown. Sequencing was performed with immunoSEQ multiplex PCR; in TCRdb, only in-frame clones are kept and a portion is missing. The sample lists some 2,400,000 clones; almost 96% were seen once. Trimming cost V 6 bases and J 3 bases, with 9 bases left between them. This CDR3 is built from 12 residues. Germline V gene data show CDR1 as MGHDK and CDR2 as SYGVNS. The receptor was isolated from a man between 18 and 35 years old in good health. Sequences were obtained from naive CD4+ T cells sorted from blood. Documented subset: CD45RA+ positively selected. The gene calls are TRBV25-1 and TRBJ2-7; D is unresolved. CDR3 amino acids: CASRSAGYEQYF. The CDR3 DNA reads as TGTGCCAGCAGATCTGCAGGCTACGAGCAGTACTTC.